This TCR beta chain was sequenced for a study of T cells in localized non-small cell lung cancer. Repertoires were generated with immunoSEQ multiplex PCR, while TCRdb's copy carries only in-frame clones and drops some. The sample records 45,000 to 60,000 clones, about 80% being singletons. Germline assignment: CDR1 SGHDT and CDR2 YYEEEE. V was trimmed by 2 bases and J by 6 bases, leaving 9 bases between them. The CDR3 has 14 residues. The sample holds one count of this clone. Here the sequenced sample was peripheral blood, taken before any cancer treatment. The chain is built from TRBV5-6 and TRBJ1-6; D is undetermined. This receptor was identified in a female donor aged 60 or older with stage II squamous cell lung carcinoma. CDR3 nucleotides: TGTGCCAGCAGCTTCCGGGCCACTAATTCACCCCTCCACTTT. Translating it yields CASSFRATNSPLHF.